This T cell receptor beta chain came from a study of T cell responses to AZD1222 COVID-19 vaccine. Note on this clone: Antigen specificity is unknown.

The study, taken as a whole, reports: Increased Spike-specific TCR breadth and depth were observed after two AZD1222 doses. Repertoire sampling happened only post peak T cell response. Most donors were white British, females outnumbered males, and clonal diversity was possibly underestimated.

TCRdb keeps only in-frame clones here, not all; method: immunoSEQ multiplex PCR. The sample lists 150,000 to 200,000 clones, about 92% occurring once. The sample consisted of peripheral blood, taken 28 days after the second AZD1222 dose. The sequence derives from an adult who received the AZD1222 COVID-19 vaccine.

CDR3 loop: CASSFSGLGTDTQYF. CDR3 sequence (DNA): TGTGCCAGCAGCTTCAGCGGGCTGGGTACAGATACGCAGTATTTT. The chain is built from TRBV7-2 and TRBJ2-3; a possible D gene is TRBD2 (6 bases). This CDR3 contains 15 residues. Germline CDR1 reads SGHTA; CDR2 reads FQGNSA. The V gene lost 3 bases and the J gene lost 3 bases, with 13 bases spanning the gap.